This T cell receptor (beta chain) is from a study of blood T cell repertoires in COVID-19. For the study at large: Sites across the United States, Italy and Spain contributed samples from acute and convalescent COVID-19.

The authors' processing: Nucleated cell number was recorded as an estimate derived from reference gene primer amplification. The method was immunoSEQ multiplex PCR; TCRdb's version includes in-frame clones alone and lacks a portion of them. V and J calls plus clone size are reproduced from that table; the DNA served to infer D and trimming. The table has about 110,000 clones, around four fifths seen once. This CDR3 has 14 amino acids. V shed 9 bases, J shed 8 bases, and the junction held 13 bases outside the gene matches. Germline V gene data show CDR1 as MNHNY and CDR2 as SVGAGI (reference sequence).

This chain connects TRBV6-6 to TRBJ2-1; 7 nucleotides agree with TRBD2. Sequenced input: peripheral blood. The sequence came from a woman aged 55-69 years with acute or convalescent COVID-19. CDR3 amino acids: CASPSGRGEDEQFF. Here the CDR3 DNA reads TGTGCCAGTCCTAGCGGCCGGGGGGAGGATGAGCAGTTCTTC.